This record looks at one T cell receptor beta chain sequence and its context. Its antigen is unknown. This CDR3 is 13 amino acids long. The V gene's germline CDR1 is SGHDT and CDR2 YYEEEE. Trimming shortened V by 3 bases and J by 8 bases, and 12 bases separated the two germline ends. The data are from a study of T cell responses to AZD1222 COVID-19 vaccine. The repertoire was sequenced with immunoSEQ multiplex PCR; TCRdb's copy has only in-frame clones and lacks some. In the table there are approximately 150,000 clones, 90% to 95% of which are singletons. Whole-study findings and limits: The study identified only five to seven AZD1222 recipients as seropositive at baseline.

The sample here was peripheral blood, taken 28 days after the second AZD1222 dose. The receptor's source is an adult who received the AZD1222 COVID-19 vaccine. The chain has TRBV5-6 and TRBJ2-1; weak D call: TRBD2 (6 bases). CDR3 region: CASSSRWGDEQFF. The CDR3, as DNA: TGTGCCAGCAGCTCTCGGTGGGGGGATGAGCAGTTCTTC.